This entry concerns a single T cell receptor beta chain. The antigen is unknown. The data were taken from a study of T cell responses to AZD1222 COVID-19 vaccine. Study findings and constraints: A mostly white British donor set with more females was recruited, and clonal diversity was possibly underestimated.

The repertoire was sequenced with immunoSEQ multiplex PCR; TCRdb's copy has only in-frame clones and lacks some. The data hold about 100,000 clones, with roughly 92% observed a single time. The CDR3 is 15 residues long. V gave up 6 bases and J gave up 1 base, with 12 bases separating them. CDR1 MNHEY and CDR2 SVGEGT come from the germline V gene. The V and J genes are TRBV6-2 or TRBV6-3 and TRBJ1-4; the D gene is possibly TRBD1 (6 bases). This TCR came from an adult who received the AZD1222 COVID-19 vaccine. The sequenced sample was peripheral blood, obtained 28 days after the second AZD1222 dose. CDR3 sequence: CASSRGHLTNEKLFF. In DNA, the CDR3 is TGTGCCAGCAGCCGGGGACACCTAACTAATGAAAAACTGTTTTTT.